A selection of T cell receptor beta chains follows, all from one sample in a study of control samples from healthy donors and cancer patients. Some clones are missing from TCRdb's copy, which holds only in-frame ones; the method was immunoSEQ multiplex PCR. The sample has 130,000 or so clones; around 94% are singletons. Source material: PBMCs. These receptors were taken from a man in his 60s with colorectal cancer. The CDR3 runs from the conserved cysteine through the conserved F or W. A D gene is named only where the DNA matches it firmly. Clone size is not always given. Where it is, it says once, few, many or a class for expanded clones.

J gene: TRBJ2-5; V gene: TRBV12-3/TRBV12-4; D gene: NA; clone size: NA; CDR3 DNA: TGTGCCAGCAGTTTTTCCCAAGAGACCCAGTACTTC; CDR3 protein: CASSFSQETQYF
J gene: TRBJ2-7; V gene: TRBV7-6; D gene: NA; clone size: NA; CDR3 DNA: TGTGCCAGCAGCTTAGAATCAAACTCGGACTACGAGCAGTACTTC; CDR3 protein: CASSLESNSDYEQYF
J gene: TRBJ1-5; V gene: TRBV6-6; D gene: NA; clone size: NA; CDR3 DNA: TGTGCCAGCAGTTACGGCGGGACGTTGAGCAATCAGCCCCAGCATTTT; CDR3 protein: CASSYGGTLSNQPQHF
J gene: TRBJ1-1; V gene: TRBV28; D gene: NA; clone size: NA; CDR3 DNA: TGTGCCAGCAAGACTGGTTCTTCGGAAGCTTTCTTT; CDR3 protein: CASKTGSSEAFF
J gene: TRBJ2-7; V gene: TRBV30; D gene: NA; clone size: NA; CDR3 DNA: TGTGCCTGGAGCATAGGACAGTCGGTCTACGAGCAGTACTTC; CDR3 protein: CAWSIGQSVYEQYF
J gene: TRBJ2-1; V gene: TRBV5-5; D gene: NA; clone size: once; CDR3 DNA: TGTGCCAGCAGCTTCCCGGCTAGGAATGAGCAGTTCTTC; CDR3 protein: CASSFPARNEQFF
J gene: TRBJ2-2; V gene: TRBV9; D gene: NA; clone size: NA; CDR3 DNA: TGTGCCAGCACAAACGGTCCGGGGGCCGGGGAGCTGTTTTTT; CDR3 protein: CASTNGPGAGELFF
J gene: TRBJ2-5; V gene: TRBV3-1/TRBV3-2; D gene: TRBD2; clone size: once; CDR3 DNA: TGTGCCAGCAGCCCGCTCCAAGGAGCGGGGGGTCGAGAGACCCAGTACTTC; CDR3 protein: CASSPLQGAGGRETQYF
J gene: TRBJ2-2; V gene: TRBV5-1; D gene: NA; clone size: once; CDR3 DNA: TGCGCCAGCAGCTTGGGAGGGAACACCGGGGAGCTGTTTTTC; CDR3 protein: CASSLGGNTGELFF
J gene: TRBJ1-2; V gene: TRBV19; D gene: NA; clone size: NA; CDR3 DNA: TGTGCCAGTGTGTATGGAGGGCAGAGCTATGGCTACACCTTC; CDR3 protein: CASVYGGQSYGYTF
J gene: TRBJ1-5; V gene: TRBV28; D gene: TRBD1; clone size: NA; CDR3 DNA: TGTGCCAGCAGTCTCGGACAGGGCAGGAATCAGCCCCAGCATTTT; CDR3 protein: CASSLGQGRNQPQHF
J gene: TRBJ1-2; V gene: TRBV2; D gene: TRBD1; clone size: NA; CDR3 DNA: TGTGCCAGCAGTGGGACAGGGAGCTATGGCTACACCTTC; CDR3 protein: CASSGTGSYGYTF
J gene: TRBJ1-2; V gene: TRBV20-1; D gene: NA; clone size: NA; CDR3 DNA: TGCAGTGCTGGACAGACCTATGGCTACACCTTC; CDR3 protein: CSAGQTYGYTF
J gene: TRBJ2-3; V gene: TRBV5-1; D gene: TRBD2; clone size: NA; CDR3 DNA: TGCGCCAGCAGCCCTCCTAGCGGGGGGGGCACAGATACGCAGTATTTT; CDR3 protein: CASSPPSGGGTDTQYF
J gene: TRBJ2-3; V gene: TRBV1; D gene: NA; clone size: NA; CDR3 DNA: TGCACCAGCAGCCAAGAGGTCCCAGGGGCGGAACACAGATACGCAGTATTT; CDR3 protein: CTSSQEVPGAEHRYAVF
J gene: TRBJ2-7; V gene: TRBV27; D gene: NA; clone size: NA; CDR3 DNA: TGTGCCAGCAGTCTTCAGGGGAATCCCTACGAGCAGTACTTC; CDR3 protein: CASSLQGNPYEQYF
J gene: TRBJ2-7; V gene: TRBV6-1; D gene: NA; clone size: NA; CDR3 DNA: TGTGCCAGCAGTGAGGTTCACTACGAGCAGTACTTC; CDR3 protein: CASSEVHYEQYF
J gene: TRBJ2-1; V gene: TRBV9; D gene: TRBD2; clone size: NA; CDR3 DNA: TGTGCCAGCAGCCTGACTAGCGGGGGACTAGAATACAATGAGCAGTTCTTC; CDR3 protein: CASSLTSGGLEYNEQFF
J gene: TRBJ2-1; V gene: TRBV9; D gene: NA; clone size: NA; CDR3 DNA: TGTGCCAGCAGCGTAGGGGCTGATGAGCAGTTCTTC; CDR3 protein: CASSVGADEQFF
J gene: TRBJ1-2; V gene: TRBV11-2; D gene: NA; clone size: NA; CDR3 DNA: TGTGCCAGCAGCTTATCTTTCTCCCCACTTCGGTTC; CDR3 protein: CASSLSFSPLRF
J gene: TRBJ2-6; V gene: TRBV5-1; D gene: TRBD1; clone size: NA; CDR3 DNA: TGCGCCAGCAGCGTGAGGGGAGGACAGGGGGCGGACGGGGCCAACGTCCTGACTTTC; CDR3 protein: CASSVRGGQGADGANVLTF
J gene: TRBJ1-2; V gene: TRBV10-3; D gene: NA; clone size: NA; CDR3 DNA: TGTGCCATCAGTGACTGGGTCGGCCAAGGGTATGGCTACACCTTC; CDR3 protein: CAISDWVGQGYGYTF
J gene: TRBJ1-1; V gene: TRBV7-9; D gene: NA; clone size: NA; CDR3 DNA: TGTGCCAGCAGCCCCGGAGGCCAATGGAGGCCTAACACTGAAGCTTTCTTT; CDR3 protein: CASSPGGQWRPNTEAFF
J gene: TRBJ1-1; V gene: TRBV12-3/TRBV12-4; D gene: TRBD1; clone size: once; CDR3 DNA: TGTGCCAGCACCCTGACAGGGGGCACTGAAGCTTTCTTT; CDR3 protein: CASTLTGGTEAFF
J gene: TRBJ1-6; V gene: TRBV6-4; D gene: NA; clone size: NA; CDR3 DNA: TGTGCCAGCAGCTTGACAGCCATGTATAATTCACCCCTCCACTTT; CDR3 protein: CASSLTAMYNSPLHF
J gene: TRBJ1-2; V gene: TRBV30; D gene: NA; clone size: NA; CDR3 DNA: TGTGCCTGGAGTGTACCTTTAAGAGGGAATGGCTACACCTTC; CDR3 protein: CAWSVPLRGNGYTF
J gene: TRBJ1-1; V gene: TRBV9; D gene: TRBD1; clone size: NA; CDR3 DNA: TGTGCCAGCAGCGTCCGGACAGGGGGCACTGAAGCTTTCTTT; CDR3 protein: CASSVRTGGTEAFF
J gene: TRBJ2-2; V gene: TRBV27; D gene: NA; clone size: NA; CDR3 DNA: TGTGCCAGCAGTTCCTCGTGGGGTATCGGCACCGGGGAGCTGTTTTTT; CDR3 protein: CASSSSWGIGTGELFF
J gene: TRBJ2-5; V gene: TRBV18; D gene: NA; clone size: NA; CDR3 DNA: TGTGCCAGCTCACGGAGACCCAGGGCGAACCAAGAGACCCAGTACTTC; CDR3 protein: CASSRRPRANQETQYF
J gene: TRBJ1-1; V gene: TRBV7-2; D gene: NA; clone size: NA; CDR3 DNA: TGTGCCAGCAGCGTTAATCAGGGCGCGAACACTGAAGCTTTCTTT; CDR3 protein: CASSVNQGANTEAFF
J gene: TRBJ1-5; V gene: TRBV6-5; D gene: NA; clone size: NA; CDR3 DNA: TGTGCCACCGAGGTTCAGGGGCTAGCTCAGCCCCAGCATTTT; CDR3 protein: CATEVQGLAQPQHF
J gene: TRBJ2-2; V gene: TRBV28; D gene: NA; clone size: NA; CDR3 DNA: TGTGCCAGCAGCCGCCGGGGACGTTCGAACACCGGGGAGCTGTTTTTT; CDR3 protein: CASSRRGRSNTGELFF
J gene: TRBJ2-2; V gene: TRBV29-1; D gene: TRBD1; clone size: NA; CDR3 DNA: TGCAGCGTTGGACAGGGGGCCGGCGGGGAGCTGTTTTTT; CDR3 protein: CSVGQGAGGELFF
J gene: TRBJ2-7; V gene: TRBV6-6; D gene: NA; clone size: NA; CDR3 DNA: TGTGCCAGCAGTTACTCGCGGGGCTACGAGCAGTACTTC; CDR3 protein: CASSYSRGYEQYF
J gene: TRBJ2-5; V gene: TRBV25-1; D gene: NA; clone size: NA; CDR3 DNA: TGTGCCAGCAGTGAGGCTACAGTCCAAGAGACCCAGTACTTC; CDR3 protein: CASSEATVQETQYF
J gene: TRBJ1-3; V gene: TRBV6-5; D gene: NA; clone size: NA; CDR3 DNA: TGTGCCAGCAGCCCGGGACACTCCTCTGGAAACACCATATATTTT; CDR3 protein: CASSPGHSSGNTIYF
J gene: TRBJ1-2; V gene: TRBV9; D gene: NA; clone size: NA; CDR3 DNA: TGTGCCAGCAGCGTCGGAAACAACTATGGCTACACCTTC; CDR3 protein: CASSVGNNYGYTF
J gene: TRBJ2-6; V gene: TRBV18; D gene: NA; clone size: NA; CDR3 DNA: TGTGCCAGCTCACGCGACAGGCCCGGGGCCAACGTCCTGACTTTC; CDR3 protein: CASSRDRPGANVLTF
J gene: TRBJ1-1; V gene: TRBV5-1; D gene: NA; clone size: once; CDR3 DNA: TGCGCCAGCAGCGGTGGGCACATGAACACTGAAGCTTTCTTT; CDR3 protein: CASSGGHMNTEAFF
J gene: TRBJ1-2; V gene: TRBV5-1; D gene: NA; clone size: once; CDR3 DNA: TGCGCCAGCAGTGACGGGGTCCAGGGAATCTACACCTTC; CDR3 protein: CASSDGVQGIYTF
J gene: TRBJ2-5; V gene: TRBV9; D gene: NA; clone size: NA; CDR3 DNA: TGTGCCAGCAGCGTAGGGGTGGGGGGCCCGCAAGAGACCCAGTACTTC; CDR3 protein: CASSVGVGGPQETQYF
J gene: TRBJ1-2; V gene: TRBV4-1; D gene: TRBD1; clone size: NA; CDR3 DNA: TGCGCCAGCAGCCAAGCTCCCTTCGTTGGACAGGATCGCGATGGCTACACCTTC; CDR3 protein: CASSQAPFVGQDRDGYTF
J gene: TRBJ1-1; V gene: TRBV18; D gene: NA; clone size: NA; CDR3 DNA: TGTGCCAGCTCACTCAACAGGGTGAGCACTGAAGCTTTCTTT; CDR3 protein: CASSLNRVSTEAFF
J gene: TRBJ1-2; V gene: TRBV18; D gene: NA; clone size: NA; CDR3 DNA: TGTGCCAGCTCACCCGCGACAGAGTATGGCTACACCTTC; CDR3 protein: CASSPATEYGYTF